This T cell receptor (beta chain) was retrieved from a study of early T cells in non-severe SARS-CoV-2 infection. Study background: RNA in bulk from unsorted whole blood was sequenced, and chains were unpaired. Study-wide findings and caveats: Comparison of clonotypes with VDJdb favored anti-spike CD8 responses while missing private and CD4 specificities.

V dropped 3 bases and J dropped 7 bases, with 10 bases sitting between them. This CDR3 spans 13 amino acids. Germline V gene lookup returns CDR1 LGHNA and CDR2 YSLEER. Tagging with unique molecular identifiers was applied to individual cDNA molecules. MiXCR, run by TCRdb on the 5' RACE reads, gives a single entry per CDR3 protein. The table has about 55,000 distinct CDR3 sequences, approximately 12% seen once. Only a few counts were recorded for this clonotype. No antigen is known for it. The V gene is TRBV4-3, the J gene TRBJ2-1; D remains ambiguous. The TCR originated in an adult who was a healthcare worker with PCR-confirmed SARS-CoV-2 infection or an uninfected control (not recorded which). Sequenced input: whole blood. In nucleotides, the CDR3 is TGCGCCAGCAGCCAGGTACCCCTAAATGAGCAGTTCTTC. Translating it yields CASSQVPLNEQFF.